The 11 T cell receptor beta chains presented below share a single source sample, sequenced in a study of PD-1 blockade in classical Hodgkin lymphoma. All patients relapsed after autologous stem cell transplantation, and brentuximab vedotin exposure varied. Assay: immunoSEQ multiplex PCR; the TCRdb copy retains only in-frame clones and omits some. The sample has about 34,000 clones, over 60% seen once; the top ten hold 16%. This specimen was peripheral blood mononuclear cells (PBMCs), taken before the second cycle of nivolumab. These receptors all come from a human donor with classical Hodgkin lymphoma.

The CDR3 DNA is TGTGCCAGCAGCTCGGGGACAGCCCCGATGGTGGACACCGGGGAGCTGTTTTTT. Protein product: CASSSGTAPMVDTGELFF. This chain links TRBV7-6 with TRBJ2-2; 7 positions match TRBD1. With V trimmed by 4 bases and J by 3 bases, 14 bases remained unmatched. Germline V gene sequence: CDR1 SGHVS, CDR2 FNYEAQ. The CDR3 is 18 residues long.

This clone was picked up one time. The rearrangement links TRBV9 to TRBJ2-1; the match to TRBD2 covers 9 bases. CDR1 SGDLS and CDR2 YYNGEE come from the germline V gene. V lost 3 bases and J lost 4; bases outside the gene matches: 8. CDR3 length: 16 amino acids. DNA of the CDR3: TGTGCCAGCAGCGCAGTAGCGGGGGCAACTTACAATGAGCAGTTCTTC. As protein: CASSAVAGATYNEQFF.

The rearrangement joins TRBV6-5 to TRBJ2-6; D gene unclear. Germline CDR1 reads MNHEY; CDR2 reads SVGAGI. Trimming removed 8 bases at V and 2 bases at J, with 7 bases between. This CDR3 spans 13 amino acids. The CDR3 sequence: CASESAGANVLTF. CDR3 sequence (DNA): TGTGCCAGCGAGTCGGCTGGGGCCAACGTCCTGACTTTC.

In nucleotides, the CDR3 is TGTGCCAGCAGTGTAGACAGGCTCTATAATTCACCCCTCCACTTT. It translates to CASSVDRLYNSPLHF. The V call is TRBV27, the J call TRBJ1-6, with D possibly TRBD1 on 6 matching bases. The CDR3 length is 15 residues. CDR1 and CDR2 from the germline V gene are MNHEY and SMNVEV (reference sequence). V lost 5 bases to trimming and J lost 3 bases, with 11 bases between them.

V is TRBV15 and J is TRBJ1-6, with no clear D. The CDR3 loop spans 13 amino acids. The V gene lost 5 bases and the J gene lost 6 bases, with 8 bases spanning the gap. Germline V gene lookup returns CDR1 LNHNV and CDR2 YYDKDF (reference sequence). The CDR3 loop is CATSEDANSPLHF. CDR3 nucleotide sequence: TGTGCCACCAGCGAGGATGCTAATTCACCCCTCCACTTT.

The genes are TRBV5-4 and TRBJ2-5; tentative D call: TRBD1 (5 bases). Germline V CDR1 and CDR2: SGHNT, YYREEE (reference sequence). The CDR3 consists of 15 residues. With 0 bases removed from V and 2 bases from J, the gap between germline ends came to 11 bases. The CDR3 nucleotides are TGTGCCAGCAGCTTGGCAGGGCTACGTCAAGAGACCCAGTACTTC. It is translated as CASSLAGLRQETQYF.

The V call is TRBV2, the J call TRBJ1-1; weak D call: TRBD1 (6 bases). This CDR3 is built from 14 residues. V lost 2 bases and J 5 bases, leaving 12 bases between the germline ends. Germline values: CDR1 SNHLY, CDR2 FYNNEI. CDR3 region: CASSELGGGTEAFF. CDR3 nucleotide sequence: TGTGCCAGCAGTGAACTAGGGGGTGGAACTGAAGCTTTCTTT.

V gene TRBV19 combines with J gene TRBJ2-6, with D perhaps given as TRBD1 or TRBD2 (6 bases each). Germline assignment: CDR1 LNHDA and CDR2 SQIVND (reference sequence). This CDR3 region has 16 residues. The V end was cut by 4 bases, the J end by 3 bases, with 13 bases between. CDR3 DNA sequence: TGTGCCAGTAGTACAGGGGAGGCAGTTGGGGCCAACGTCCTGACTTTC. It codes for CASSTGEAVGANVLTF.

This clone was observed a few times. The gene calls are TRBV7-3 and TRBJ1-3; the D is unclear. Trimming stripped 1 base from V and 2 bases from J, with 3 bases between. CDR3 length equals 13 residues. From germline, CDR1 is SGHTA and CDR2 FQGTGA. The CDR3 coding sequence is TGTGCCAGCAGCTTAAACACTGGAAACACCATATATTTT. Its protein product is CASSLNTGNTIYF.

The chain is built from TRBV7-2 and TRBJ2-7; 7 bases map to TRBD2. CDR1 and CDR2 (germline): SGHTA, FQGNSA. V trimming: 0 bases; J trimming: 7 bases; junction bases outside the gene matches: 6. CDR3 length equals 14 residues. As DNA, the CDR3 is TGTGCCAGCAGCTTAGCCCCAAGAGCGGGGGAGCAGTACTTC. Amino acid sequence: CASSLAPRAGEQYF.

In nucleotides, the CDR3 is TGTGCCAGCAGCTTATGGGGACAGGGTGTGGAGGAGCAGTACTTC. It specifies CASSLWGQGVEEQYF. V usage is TRBV7-2 and J usage is TRBJ2-7, with 9 nucleotides matching TRBD1. The germline gives CDR1 SGHTA, CDR2 FQGNSA. This CDR3 is built from 15 residues. The V gene end was trimmed by 2 bases and the J gene end by 7 bases; junction bases not matched to a gene: 9.